The entry that follows covers one T cell receptor beta chain sequence. Its specificity is unknown. The V segment lost 7 bases and the J segment 3 bases; nucleotides outside the gene matches: 16. Germline-derived CDR1 and CDR2 are GTSNPN and SVGIG (reference sequence). CDR3 size: 16 residues. These data belong to a study of cytomegalovirus exposure and HLA in healthy donors. Overall study results and limits: The study reported that TCR beta sequences accurately predicted HLA-A and HLA-B alleles in most subjects. The authors assumed roughly uniform sequencing depth across donors for presence/absence analyses. Common viral pathogens seemed, in a later analysis, to connect with several of the most significant clusters.

The PCR had 60 Vbeta and 13 Jbeta primers. Original processing notes: About 12 million shared chains were among the 80 million or so unique TCR beta chains that a later analysis counted. Measured with immunoSEQ multiplex PCR; TCRdb has only the in-frame clones, and not every one. That table is the source of V, J and clone size, and D and trimming were worked out from the DNA. The sample lists tens of thousands of clones, around 78% occurring once. The origin of this receptor is a man in his forties in good health and CMV-seronegative. The gene calls are TRBV30 and TRBJ2-7; 9 bases line up with TRBD1. Material: PBMCs. Written as DNA, the CDR3 is TGTGCCTCCGACGGGTCCCCGACAGGGGGGTTCTACGAGCAGTACTTC. This gives the protein CASDGSPTGGFYEQYF.